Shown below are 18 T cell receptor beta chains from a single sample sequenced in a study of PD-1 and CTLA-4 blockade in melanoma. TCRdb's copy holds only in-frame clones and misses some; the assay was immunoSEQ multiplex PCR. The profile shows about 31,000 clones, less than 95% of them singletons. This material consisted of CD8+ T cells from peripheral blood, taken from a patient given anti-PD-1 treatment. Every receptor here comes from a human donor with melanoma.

This CDR3 reads CASSQDLLTDEQYF. CDR3 DNA sequence: TGTGCCAGCAGCCAAGATTTACTAACGGACGAGCAGTACTTC. The chain combines TRBV14 with TRBJ2-7; no reliable D call. V was shortened by 0 bases and J by 5 bases, with 11 bases between the two germline ends. Germline V gene data show CDR1 as SGHDN and CDR2 as FVKESK. CDR3 size: 14 residues.

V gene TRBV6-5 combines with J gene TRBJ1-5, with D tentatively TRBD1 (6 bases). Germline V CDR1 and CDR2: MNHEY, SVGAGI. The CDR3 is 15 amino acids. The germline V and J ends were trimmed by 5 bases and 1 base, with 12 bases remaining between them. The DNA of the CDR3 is TGTGCCAGCAGTCCTACAGGGTACAGCAATCAGCCCCAGCATTTT. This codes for CASSPTGYSNQPQHF.

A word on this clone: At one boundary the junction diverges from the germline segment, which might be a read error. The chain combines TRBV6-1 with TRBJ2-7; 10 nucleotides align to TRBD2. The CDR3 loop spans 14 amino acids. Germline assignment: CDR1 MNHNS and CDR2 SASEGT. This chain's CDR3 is CASREAGGTYEQYF. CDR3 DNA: TGTGCCAGCAGAGAAGCGGGAGGGACCTACGAGCAGTACTTC.

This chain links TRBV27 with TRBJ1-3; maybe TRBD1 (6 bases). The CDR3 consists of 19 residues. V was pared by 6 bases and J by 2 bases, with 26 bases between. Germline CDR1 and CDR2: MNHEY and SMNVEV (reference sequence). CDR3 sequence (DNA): TGTGCCAGCAGGACGGTGTCGGCAGGGGATGGGTATCCTGGAAACACCATATATTTT. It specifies CASRTVSAGDGYPGNTIYF.

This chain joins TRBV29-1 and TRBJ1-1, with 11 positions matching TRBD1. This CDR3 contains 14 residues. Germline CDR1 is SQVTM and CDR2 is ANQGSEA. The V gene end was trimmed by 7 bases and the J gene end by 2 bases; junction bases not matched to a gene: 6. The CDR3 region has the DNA TGCAGCGGTGCCGGGACAGGGGGAAACACTGAAGCTTTCTTT. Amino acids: CSGAGTGGNTEAFF. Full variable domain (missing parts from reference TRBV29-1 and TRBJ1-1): SAVISQKPSRDICQRGTSLTIQCQVDSQVTMMFWYRQQPGQSLTLIATANQGSEATYESGFVIDKFPISRPNLTFSTLTVSNMSPEDSSIYLCSGAGTGGNTEAFFGQGTRLTVV.

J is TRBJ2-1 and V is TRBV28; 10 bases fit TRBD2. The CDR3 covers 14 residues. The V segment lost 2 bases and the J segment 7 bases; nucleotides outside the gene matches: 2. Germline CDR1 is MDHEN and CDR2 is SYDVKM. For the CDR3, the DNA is TGTGCCAGCAGTTTAGGGACTAGCGAAAATGAGCAGTTCTTC. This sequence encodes CASSLGTSENEQFF.

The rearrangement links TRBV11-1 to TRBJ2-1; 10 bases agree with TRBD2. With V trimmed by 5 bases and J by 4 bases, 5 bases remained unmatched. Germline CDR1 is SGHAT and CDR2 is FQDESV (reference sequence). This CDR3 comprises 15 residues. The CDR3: CASSLQAGGYNEQFF. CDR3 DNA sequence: TGTGCCAGCAGCCTTCAAGCGGGAGGGTACAATGAGCAGTTCTTC.

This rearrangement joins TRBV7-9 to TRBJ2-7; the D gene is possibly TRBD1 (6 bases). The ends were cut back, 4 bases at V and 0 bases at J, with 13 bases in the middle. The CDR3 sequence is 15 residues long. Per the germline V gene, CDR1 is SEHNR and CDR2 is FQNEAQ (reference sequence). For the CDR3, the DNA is TGTGCCAGCAGCTCTTCGACAGGTAGCTCCTACGAGCAGTACTTC. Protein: CASSSSTGSSYEQYF.

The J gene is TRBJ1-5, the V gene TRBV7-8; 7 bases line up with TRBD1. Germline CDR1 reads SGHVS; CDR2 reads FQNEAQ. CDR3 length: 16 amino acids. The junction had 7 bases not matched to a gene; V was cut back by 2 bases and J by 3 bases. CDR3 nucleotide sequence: TGTGCCAGCAGCTTAAACAGGGGCCCTTCCAATCAGCCCCAGCATTTT. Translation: CASSLNRGPSNQPQHF. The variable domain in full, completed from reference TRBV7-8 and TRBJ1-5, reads GAGVSQSPRYKVAKRGQDVALRCDPISGHVSLFWYQQALGQGPEFLTYFQNEAQLDKSGLPSDRFFAERPEGSVSTLKIQRTQQEDSAVYLCASSLNRGPSNQPQHFGDGTRLSIL.

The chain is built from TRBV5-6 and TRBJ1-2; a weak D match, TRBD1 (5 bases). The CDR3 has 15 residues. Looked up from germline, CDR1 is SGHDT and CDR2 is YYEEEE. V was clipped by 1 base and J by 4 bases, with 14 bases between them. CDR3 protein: CASSLLQELPYGYTF. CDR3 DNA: TGTGCCAGCAGCTTGTTACAGGAGTTACCCTATGGCTACACCTTC. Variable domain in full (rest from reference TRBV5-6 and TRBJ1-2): DAGVTQSPTHLIKTRGQQVTLRCSPKSGHDTVSWYQQALGQGPQFIFQYYEEEERQRGNFPDRFSGHQFPNYSSELNVNALLLGDSALYLCASSLLQELPYGYTFGSGTRLTVV.

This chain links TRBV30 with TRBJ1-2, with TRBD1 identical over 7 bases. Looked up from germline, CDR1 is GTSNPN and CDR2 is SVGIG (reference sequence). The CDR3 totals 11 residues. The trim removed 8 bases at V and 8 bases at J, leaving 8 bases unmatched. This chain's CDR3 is CAGATGSGYTF. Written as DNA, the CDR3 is TGTGCCGGAGCGACAGGGAGCGGCTACACCTTC. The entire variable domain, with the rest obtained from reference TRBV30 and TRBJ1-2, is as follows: SQTIHQWPATLVQPVGSPLSLECTVEGTSNPNLYWYRQAAGRGLQLLFYSVGIGQISSEVPQNLSASRPQDRQFILSSKKLLLSDSGFYLCAGATGSGYTFGSGTRLTVV.

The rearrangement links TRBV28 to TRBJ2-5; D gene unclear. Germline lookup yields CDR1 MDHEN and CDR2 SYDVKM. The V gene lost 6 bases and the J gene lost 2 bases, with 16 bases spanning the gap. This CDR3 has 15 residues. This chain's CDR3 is CASSLTPNNQETQYF. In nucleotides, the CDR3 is TGTGCCAGCAGCTTGACACCAAACAATCAAGAGACCCAGTACTTC.

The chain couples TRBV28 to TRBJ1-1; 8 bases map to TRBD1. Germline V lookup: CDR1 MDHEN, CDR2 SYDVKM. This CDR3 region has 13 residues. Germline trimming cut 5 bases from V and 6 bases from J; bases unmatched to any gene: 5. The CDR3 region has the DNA TGTGCCAGCAGTCACGACAGGGGTTCTGAAGCTTTCTTT. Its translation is CASSHDRGSEAFF.

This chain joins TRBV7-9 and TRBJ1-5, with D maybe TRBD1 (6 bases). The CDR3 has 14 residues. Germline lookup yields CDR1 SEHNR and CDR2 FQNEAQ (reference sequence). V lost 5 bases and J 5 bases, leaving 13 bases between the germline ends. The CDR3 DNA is TGTGCCAGCAGCCTCTCGGACAGTTATCAGCCCCAGCATTTT. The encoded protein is CASSLSDSYQPQHF. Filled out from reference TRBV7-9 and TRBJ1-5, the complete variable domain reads DTGVSQNPRHKITKRGQNVTFRCDPISEHNRLYWYRQTLGQGPEFLTYFQNEAQLEKSRLLSDRFSAERPKGSFSTLEIQRTEQGDSAMYLCASSLSDSYQPQHFGDGTRLSIL.

CDR3 protein: CASTLAGQFHGYTF. The CDR3 coding sequence is TGTGCCAGCACCCTAGCGGGACAGTTTCATGGCTACACCTTC. The V gene is TRBV6-6, the J gene TRBJ1-2; TRBD1 matches at 7 bases. The CDR3 runs to 14 residues. Germline V gene data show CDR1 as MNHNY and CDR2 as SVGAGI (reference sequence). J gave up 6 bases and V 7 bases, and 11 bases lay outside the gene matches.

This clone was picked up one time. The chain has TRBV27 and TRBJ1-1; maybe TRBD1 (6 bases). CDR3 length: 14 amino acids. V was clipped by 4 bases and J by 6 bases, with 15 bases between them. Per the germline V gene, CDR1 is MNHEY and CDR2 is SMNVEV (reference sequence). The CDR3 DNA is TGTGCCAGCAGTTCCATCACAGGGATCGCTGAAGCTTTCTTT. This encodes CASSSITGIAEAFF.

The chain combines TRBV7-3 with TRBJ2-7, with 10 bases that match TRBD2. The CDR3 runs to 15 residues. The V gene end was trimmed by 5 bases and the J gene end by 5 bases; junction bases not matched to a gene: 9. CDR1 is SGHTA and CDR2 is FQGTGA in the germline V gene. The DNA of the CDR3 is TGTGCCAGCAGCCCACTGGGGACTAGCGATAACGAGCAGTACTTC. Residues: CASSPLGTSDNEQYF.

The CDR3 loop is CASSRGYEQYF. The CDR3 DNA is TGTGCCAGCAGTCGGGGTTACGAGCAGTACTTC. V gene TRBV25-1 combines with J gene TRBJ2-7; D might be TRBD2 (5 bases). The germline gives CDR1 MGHDK, CDR2 SYGVNS. The length of the CDR3 is 11 residues. The V end lost 5 bases, the J end lost 4 bases, and 6 bases lay between the germline ends.